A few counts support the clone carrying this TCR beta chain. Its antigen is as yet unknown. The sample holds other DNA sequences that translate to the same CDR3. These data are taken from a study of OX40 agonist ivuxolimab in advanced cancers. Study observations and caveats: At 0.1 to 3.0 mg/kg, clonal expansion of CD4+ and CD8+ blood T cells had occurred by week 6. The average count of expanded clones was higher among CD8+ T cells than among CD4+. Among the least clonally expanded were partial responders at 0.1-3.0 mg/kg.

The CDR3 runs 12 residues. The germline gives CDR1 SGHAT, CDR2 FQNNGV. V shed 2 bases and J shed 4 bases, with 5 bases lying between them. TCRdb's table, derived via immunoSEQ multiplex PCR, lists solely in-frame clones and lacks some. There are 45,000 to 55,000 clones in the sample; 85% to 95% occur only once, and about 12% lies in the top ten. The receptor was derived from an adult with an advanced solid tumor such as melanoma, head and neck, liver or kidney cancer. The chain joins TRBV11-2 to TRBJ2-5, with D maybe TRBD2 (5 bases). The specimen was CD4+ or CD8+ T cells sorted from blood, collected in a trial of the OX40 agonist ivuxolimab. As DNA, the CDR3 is TGTGCCAGCAGCTTAAGCGGAGAGACCCAGTACTTC. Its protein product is CASSLSGETQYF.